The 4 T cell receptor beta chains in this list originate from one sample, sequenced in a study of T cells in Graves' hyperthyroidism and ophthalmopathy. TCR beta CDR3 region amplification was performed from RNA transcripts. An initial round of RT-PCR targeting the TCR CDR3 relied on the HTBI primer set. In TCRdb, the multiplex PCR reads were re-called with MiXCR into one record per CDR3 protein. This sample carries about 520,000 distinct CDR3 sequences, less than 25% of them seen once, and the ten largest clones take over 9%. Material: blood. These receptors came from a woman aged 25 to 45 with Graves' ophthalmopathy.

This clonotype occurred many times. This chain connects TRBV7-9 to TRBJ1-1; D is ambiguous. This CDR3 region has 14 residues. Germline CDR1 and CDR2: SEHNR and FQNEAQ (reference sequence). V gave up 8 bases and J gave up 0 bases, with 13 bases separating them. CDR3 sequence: CASHEPTLNTEAFF. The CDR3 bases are TGTGCCAGCCATGAGCCTACCTTGAACACTGAAGCTTTCTTT.

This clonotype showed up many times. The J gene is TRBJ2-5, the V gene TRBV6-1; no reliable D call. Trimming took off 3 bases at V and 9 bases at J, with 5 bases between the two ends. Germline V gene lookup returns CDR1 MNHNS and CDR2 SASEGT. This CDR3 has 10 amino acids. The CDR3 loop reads CASSDGPQYF. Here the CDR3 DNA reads TGTGCCAGCAGTGACGGCCCCCAGTACTTC.

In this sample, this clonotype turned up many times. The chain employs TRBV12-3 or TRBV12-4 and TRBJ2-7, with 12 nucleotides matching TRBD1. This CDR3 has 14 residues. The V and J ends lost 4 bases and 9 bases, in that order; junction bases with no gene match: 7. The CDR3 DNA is TGTGCCAGCAGTTCGGGACAGGGGGCCCTTCGGCAGTACTTC. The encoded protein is CASSSGQGALRQYF.

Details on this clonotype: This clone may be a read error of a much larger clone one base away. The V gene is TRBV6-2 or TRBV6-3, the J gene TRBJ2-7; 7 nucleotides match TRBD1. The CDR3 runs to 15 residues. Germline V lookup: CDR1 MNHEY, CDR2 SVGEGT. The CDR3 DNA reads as TGTCCCAGCAGAAGAGGGGGCGAAGACTACTACGAGCAGTACTTC. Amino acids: CPSRRGGEDYYEQYF.